Each of the 11 T cell receptor beta chains below was sequenced from the same sample in a study of blood T cells in healthy people across ages. It was with a sample-barcoded 5' primer and a J-beta primer mix that a second PCR of about 6 to 12 cycles was run. One entry per CDR3 protein, called by TCRdb with MiXCR from the 5' RACE reads. Among roughly 1,800,000 distinct CDR3 sequences listed, roughly 52% were seen once. Sequenced material: blood. These receptors were taken from a middle-aged woman in good health.

The CDR3 DNA reads TGTGCCAGCCTCCGTAGCGGGGATCTCGTTGATACGCAGTATTTT. This codes for CASLRSGDLVDTQYF. The chain couples TRBV2 to TRBJ2-3; 8 nucleotides match TRBD2. Per the germline V gene, CDR1 is SNHLY and CDR2 is FYNNEI. The CDR3 consists of 15 residues. Trimming cost V 8 bases and J 6 bases; bases outside gene matches: 13.

V usage is TRBV6-5 and J usage is TRBJ2-7; D not resolved. With the DNA end fitting TRBJ2-4 better, the J assignment may be wrong. The CDR3 loop spans 15 amino acids. Germline V gives CDR1 MNHEY, CDR2 SVGAGI. CDR3 protein: CASRSTIRWENIQYF. As DNA, the CDR3 is TGTGCCAGCAGGTCGACCATTCGGTGGGAAAACATTCAGTACTTC.

The chain is built from TRBV28 and TRBJ2-3; maybe TRBD1 (6 bases). Per the germline V gene, CDR1 is MDHEN and CDR2 is SYDVKM. V lost 6 bases, J lost 6 bases, and 19 bases lay in between. The CDR3 spans 15 residues. The CDR3 spells CASRFQGLGFDTQYF. The CDR3 DNA reads as TGTGCCAGCAGATTCCAGGGGTTGGGGTTTGATACGCAGTATTTT.

This clonotype was seen a handful of times. The J gene is TRBJ2-3, the V gene TRBV29-1, with TRBD2 matching over 7 bases. The V segment lost 4 bases and the J segment 12 bases; nucleotides outside the gene matches: 10. CDR3 length equals 12 residues. Looked up from germline, CDR1 is SQVTM and CDR2 is ANQGSEA. CDR3 sequence reads: CSVARTREGQYF. CDR3 in DNA: TGCAGCGTTGCTAGGACTAGGGAGGGTCAGTATTTT.

A few counts support this clonotype. The V gene is TRBV12-3 or TRBV12-4, the J gene TRBJ1-5; 9 bases line up with TRBD1. V dropped 5 bases and J dropped 3; count of bases not matched to a gene: 5. The CDR3 extends over 15 amino acids. The CDR3 protein is CASSIDRGVNQPQHF. CDR3 sequence (DNA): TGTGCCAGCAGTATAGACAGGGGGGTCAATCAGCCCCAGCATTTT.

The chain combines TRBV27 with TRBJ1-1; D gene uncertain. There are 13 residues in the CDR3. V was cut by 5 bases and J by 1 base, with 8 bases left in between. Per germline, CDR1 MNHEY and CDR2 SMNVEV (reference sequence). The chain's CDR3 is CASSEEANTEAFF. The CDR3 DNA reads as TGTGCCAGCAGTGAGGAAGCGAACACTGAAGCTTTCTTT.

This clonotype has more than one count but fewer than ten. V gene TRBV20-1 combines with J gene TRBJ2-7, with D possibly being TRBD1 (6 bases). There are 15 residues in the CDR3. V lost 6 bases and J 2 bases, leaving 20 bases between the germline ends. CDR1 and CDR2 from the germline V gene are DFQATT and SNEGSKA (reference sequence). CDR3 sequence (DNA): TGCAGTGCGTCATCCTCCGGGACACTTACCTACGAGCAGTACTTC. The encoded protein is CSASSSGTLTYEQYF.

The rearrangement joins TRBV6-1 to TRBJ2-7; D is perhaps TRBD1 (6 bases). Trimming left V 4 bases short and J 4 bases short, with 20 bases between. CDR3 length: 16 residues. From germline, CDR1 is MNHNS and CDR2 SASEGT. The chain's CDR3 is CASSGGQLWGPYEQYF. The CDR3 DNA is TGTGCCAGCAGTGGTGGACAGCTTTGGGGACCGTACGAGCAGTACTTC.

The V call is TRBV15, the J call TRBJ2-3; D possibly matches TRBD1 or TRBD2 (5 bases each). Germline V CDR1 and CDR2: LNHNV, YYDKDF (reference sequence). CDR3 size: 17 residues. V dropped 3 bases and J dropped 4 bases, with 20 bases sitting between them. CDR3 in amino acids: CATSSPGHWPGPDTQYF. The CDR3 region has the DNA TGTGCCACCAGCAGTCCCGGTCATTGGCCGGGGCCAGATACGCAGTATTTT.

The J gene is TRBJ2-5, the V gene TRBV10-3; D is possibly TRBD2 (6 bases). Near its end, the DNA agrees better with TRBJ2-7, so the J call may be wrong. Germline V lookup: CDR1 ENHRY, CDR2 SYGVKD. The CDR3 covers 17 residues. The CDR3 region is CAISEVGGVRLDYEQYF. Written as DNA, the CDR3 is TGTGCCATCAGTGAAGTCGGGGGAGTAAGGTTGGACTACGAGCAGTACTTC.

In this sample, this clonotype turned up once. J is TRBJ2-7 and V is TRBV28, with 12 bases that match TRBD2. The J call may be in error: the DNA end matches TRBJ2-5 better. Germline values: CDR1 MDHEN, CDR2 SYDVKM. The CDR3 consists of 16 residues. CDR3 in amino acids: CASSLLLAGGAETQYF. Written as DNA, the CDR3 is TGTGCCAGCAGTTTATTGCTAGCGGGAGGGGCAGAGACCCAGTACTTC.